The 18 T cell receptor beta chains below come from one sample, sequenced in a study of CD8+CD57+ T cells in acquired aplastic anemia. Selection for sequencing was limited to patients who had shown CD8+CD57+ cell expansion by flow cytometry. Both TCR beta VDJ combination and CDR3 sequence profiling were carried out. Genomic DNA was the template for this profiling. TCRdb reprocessed the reads with MiXCR, giving one entry per CDR3 protein. The repertoire includes fewer than 250,000 distinct CDR3 sequences, 47% of them detected once, and 7.8% sits in the top ten. The sample was sorted CD4+, CD8+, or CD8+CD57+ T cells (not recorded which) from PBMCs. The source of these receptors is a human donor with aplastic anemia.

This clonotype was counted ten times or more. This sequence joins TRBV20-1 and TRBJ2-7, with D tentatively TRBD2 (6 bases). Between the trimmed V and J ends, which lost 0 bases and 3 bases, there was a span of 12 bases. Germline CDR1 DFQATT, CDR2 SNEGSKA (reference sequence). The CDR3 has 14 residues. The CDR3: CSARDKLGGYEQYF. DNA for the CDR3: TGCAGTGCTAGAGATAAACTGGGGGGCTACGAGCAGTACTTC.

This clonotype was seen repeatedly, ten times or more. This chain connects TRBV2 to TRBJ2-1, with a weak D call TRBD1 (6 bases). The germline V gene has CDR1 SNHLY and CDR2 FYNNEI. The CDR3 contains 14 residues. Deletions cut 3 bases from V and 3 bases from J, with 9 bases between. This chain's CDR3 is CASSERGIYNEQFF. The CDR3 DNA reads TGTGCCAGCAGTGAGAGGGGGATCTACAATGAGCAGTTCTTC.

This clonotype was recorded many times. The chain joins TRBV6-1 to TRBJ1-1, with 7 bases lining up with TRBD1. The CDR3 has 14 amino acids. The V gene end was trimmed by 2 bases and the J gene end by 8 bases; junction bases not matched to a gene: 8. Looked up from germline, CDR1 is MNHNS and CDR2 is SASEGT. This chain's CDR3 is CASSESGEQGEAFF. As DNA, the CDR3 is TGTGCCAGCAGTGAATCGGGGGAACAGGGGGAAGCTTTCTTT.

The chain combines TRBV19 with TRBJ2-2, with a tentative D call TRBD2 (6 bases). This CDR3 has 16 amino acids. V was trimmed by 3 bases and J by 3 bases, leaving 14 bases between them. From germline, CDR1 is LNHDA and CDR2 SQIVND (reference sequence). The CDR3 DNA reads as TGTGCCAGTAGTATTGGCGGGAAAGGAGACACCGGGGAGCTGTTTTTT. It yields the protein CASSIGGKGDTGELFF.

This clonotype has at least ten counts. The V and J genes are TRBV19 and TRBJ1-1; 9 bases fit TRBD1. The CDR3 runs 14 residues. V shed 4 bases, J shed 5 bases, and the junction held 5 bases outside the gene matches. The germline V gene encodes CDR1 LNHDA and CDR2 SQIVND (reference sequence). Written as DNA, the CDR3 is TGTGCCAGTAGTAACCTAGGACAGGGGACTGAAGCTTTCTTT. It translates to CASSNLGQGTEAFF.

The table lists this clonotype with a few counts. V and J are TRBV6-6 and TRBJ2-5; maybe TRBD2 (6 bases). CDR1 and CDR2 (germline): MNHNY, SVGAGI (reference sequence). V was cut by 1 base and J by 4 bases, with 34 bases left in between. The CDR3 extends over 22 amino acids. The CDR3 region is CASSYLTSGSTSRWDWAETQYF. For the CDR3, the DNA is TGTGCCAGCAGTTACTTAACAAGCGGGTCGACCTCGAGGTGGGATTGGGCAGAGACCCAGTACTTC.

This clonotype occurred many times. The gene calls are TRBV5-6 and TRBJ1-2; 8 positions match TRBD1. This CDR3 spans 18 amino acids. The V gene end was trimmed by 4 bases and the J gene end by 4 bases; junction bases not matched to a gene: 18. Germline CDR1 is SGHDT and CDR2 is YYEEEE. The CDR3 DNA follows: TGTGCCAGCAGCCGGAAAATACGGACAGGGAAGGAGGGCTATGGCTACACCTTC. Translated: CASSRKIRTGKEGYGYTF.

This clonotype was detected once. Sequence at one end of the junction differs from germline and may be a read error. The chain has TRBV25-1 and TRBJ1-1; D gene unclear. The CDR3 extends over 11 amino acids. Germline-derived CDR1 and CDR2 are MGHDK and SYGVNS. The CDR3, as DNA: TGTGCCAGCAGTGAGCGCACTGAAGCTTTCTTC. Translation: CASSERTEAFF. The full variable domain, completed using reference TRBV25-1 and TRBJ1-1, is EADIYQTPRYLVIGTGKKITLECSQTMGHDKMYWYQQDPGMELHLIHYSYGVNSTEKGDLSSESTVSRIRTEHFPLTLESARPSHTSQYLCASSERTEAFFGQGTRLTVV.

This clonotype was seen only a few times. The chain links TRBV9 to TRBJ1-6, with D maybe TRBD1 (6 bases). The CDR3 is made up of 15 amino acids. Germline V gene lookup returns CDR1 SGDLS and CDR2 YYNGEE. Trimming took 2 bases from V and 6 from J, leaving 12 bases between them. The CDR3 DNA follows: TGTGCCAGCAGCGTGGGTGGACAGCCTAATTCACCCCTCCACTTT. Translation gives CASSVGGQPNSPLHF. Complete variable domain (other parts from reference TRBV9 and TRBJ1-6): DSGVTQTPKHLITATGQRVTLRCSPRSGDLSVYWYQQSLDQGLQFLIQYYNGEERAKGNILERFSAQQFPDLHSELNLSSLELGDSALYFCASSVGGQPNSPLHFGNGTRLTVT.

CDR3: CASSRDYRSYNEQFF. Here the CDR3 DNA reads TGTGCCAGCAGCCGGGACTACCGCTCCTACAATGAGCAGTTCTTC. V usage is TRBV7-8 and J usage is TRBJ2-1; 7 nucleotides match TRBD2. The trim removed 5 bases at V and 0 bases at J, leaving 4 bases unmatched. Germline CDR1 reads SGHVS; CDR2 reads FQNEAQ. The CDR3 is 15 amino acids.

The chain couples TRBV20-1 to TRBJ1-1, with TRBD1 matching over 7 bases. Germline V gives CDR1 DFQATT, CDR2 SNEGSKA (reference sequence). V lost 0 bases to trimming and J lost 7 bases; unmatched junction nucleotides: 11. This CDR3 has 15 amino acids. CDR3 sequence (DNA): TGCAGTGCTAGAGACCGGGACAGCTCCCTTCATGAAGCTTTCTTT. Translated, it gives CSARDRDSSLHEAFF.

The chain recombines TRBV24-1 with TRBJ1-5; unclear D gene. V was cut by 6 bases and J by 3 bases, with 11 bases left in between. CDR1 KGHDR and CDR2 SFDVKD come from the germline V gene. CDR3 length equals 14 residues. As DNA, the CDR3 is TGTGCCACCAGTATGTCGGGGTCCAATCAGCCCCAGCATTTT. It specifies CATSMSGSNQPQHF.

Regarding this clonotype: A much larger clone sits a single nucleotide away, making a read error possible. This chain uses TRBV19 with TRBJ1-4; 9 bases match TRBD1. The CDR3 is 17 amino acids. CDR1 is LNHDA and CDR2 is SQIVND in the germline V gene (reference sequence). The CDR3 protein is CACSIVLGQGFNEKLFF. As DNA, the CDR3 is TGTGCCTGTAGTATTGTTTTGGGACAGGGATTTAATGAAAAACTGTTTTTT.

Worth noting for this clonotype: This clone may be a read error of a much larger clone one base away. This chain links TRBV13 with TRBJ2-5; the D is unclear. Germline V gene sequence: CDR1 PRHDT, CDR2 FYEKMQ (reference sequence). V lost 5 bases to trimming and J lost 5 bases, with 18 bases between them. This CDR3 comprises 15 residues. The chain's CDR3 is CASSLDTTWLETQYF. The CDR3 DNA sequence: TGTGCCAGCAGCCTAGACACAACATGGTTGGAGACCCAGTACTTC.

In this sample, this clonotype turned up a few times. The rearrangement uses TRBV30 and TRBJ2-2; D is ambiguous. The germline gives CDR1 GTSNPN, CDR2 SVGIG (reference sequence). The CDR3 extends over 16 amino acids. V was shortened by 2 bases and J by 0 bases, with 13 bases between the two germline ends. The DNA of the CDR3 is TGTGCCTGGAGTCCGGAGAGAGAATCGAACACCGGGGAGCTGTTTTTT. The encoded protein is CAWSPERESNTGELFF.

The chain joins TRBV19 to TRBJ1-4, with TRBD1 as a possible D gene (6 bases). V lost 8 bases to trimming and J lost 7 bases, with 14 bases between them. Germline V gene sequence: CDR1 LNHDA, CDR2 SQIVND (reference sequence). This CDR3 contains 13 residues. The CDR3 sequence: CASEPGVGEKLFF. In DNA, the CDR3 is TGTGCCAGTGAACCAGGGGTGGGTGAAAAACTGTTTTTT.

This clonotype was seen ten or more times. One end of the junction varies from germline; a read error may be responsible. The chain recombines TRBV6-4 with TRBJ2-3; D possibly corresponds to TRBD1 (6 bases). The CDR3 consists of 16 residues. The germline gives CDR1 MRHNA, CDR2 SNTAGT. The CDR3 coding sequence is TGTGCCAGCAGAGACTTCCCGACAGGTAGCACAGATACGCAGTATTTT. Encoded protein: CASRDFPTGSTDTQYF.

This clonotype came up a few times. CDR3 DNA: TGTGCCAGCAGCTTGATGGCCGAGACCCAGTACTTC. It translates to CASSLMAETQYF. V is TRBV11-2 and J is TRBJ2-5; D is unresolved. The V gene's germline CDR1 is SGHAT and CDR2 FQNNGV. Trimming stripped 3 bases from V and 5 bases from J, with 7 bases between. The CDR3 loop spans 12 amino acids.